What follows describes a single T cell receptor (beta chain). Its antigen is currently unknown. Trimming shortened V by 4 bases and J by 1 base, and 8 bases separated the two germline ends. From germline, CDR1 is MNHNS and CDR2 SASEGT. The CDR3 consists of 14 residues. This entry comes from a study of shared clonotypes between healthy human individuals. Study results and caveats: Naive subsets usually exceeded memory subsets in estimated richness. The sharing of 5% to 6.5% of naive CD4 clonotypes was seen across a handful of donors. A small donor pool kept down the genetic and exposure-history diversity that was represented.

Using immunoSEQ multiplex PCR, the repertoire was profiled, and TCRdb retains in-frame clones only, with some absent. The table lists roughly 2.5 million clones, around 94% of them singletons. The sequence was collected from a man aged 18 to 35 in good health. The sequencing sample was made of naive CD4+ T cells sorted from blood. As for subset: CD45RA+ positively selected. This rearrangement joins TRBV6-1 to TRBJ1-5, with unresolved D. CDR3 in DNA: TGTGCCAGCAGTGTCTTGTGGAGCAATCAGCCCCAGCATTTT. It specifies CASSVLWSNQPQHF.